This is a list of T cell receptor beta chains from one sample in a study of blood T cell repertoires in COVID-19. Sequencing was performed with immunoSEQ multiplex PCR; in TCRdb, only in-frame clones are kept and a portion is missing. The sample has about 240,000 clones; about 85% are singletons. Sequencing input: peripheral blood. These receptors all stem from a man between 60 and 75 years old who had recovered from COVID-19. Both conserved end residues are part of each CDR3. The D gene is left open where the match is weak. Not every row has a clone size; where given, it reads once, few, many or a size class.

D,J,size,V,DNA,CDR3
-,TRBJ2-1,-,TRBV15,TGTGCCACCAGCAGAGATTATACTGGGGGCGGGGGCAATGAGCAGTTCTTC,CATSRDYTGGGGNEQFF
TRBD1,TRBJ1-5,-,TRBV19,TGTGCCAGTAGTAGGGACAGGGGTAGCAATCAGCCCCAGCATTTT,CASSRDRGSNQPQHF
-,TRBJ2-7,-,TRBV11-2,TGTGCCAGCAGCTTAGATCATGGGCCAAACTACGAGCAGTACTTC,CASSLDHGPNYEQYF
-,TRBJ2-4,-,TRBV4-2,TGTGCCAGCAGCCAAGAAAGAGCGCTACTAGCCAAAAACATTCAGTACTTC,CASSQERALLAKNIQYF
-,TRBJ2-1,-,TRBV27,TGTGCCAGCAGTTCCCTCTCAGGACTGGTGGACAATGAGCAGTTCTTC,CASSSLSGLVDNEQFF
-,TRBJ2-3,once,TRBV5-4,TGTGCCAGCAGCTTGTACGGGGGCACAGATACGCAGTATTTT,CASSLYGGTDTQYF
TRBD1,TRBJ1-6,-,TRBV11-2,TGTGCCAGCAGCCCCGCCGACAGGGGAAATTCACCCCTCCACTTT,CASSPADRGNSPLHF
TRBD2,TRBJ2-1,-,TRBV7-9,TGTGCCAGCCAGCGGGGGACCTACAATGAGCAGTTCTTC,CASQRGTYNEQFF
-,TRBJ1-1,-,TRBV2,TGTGCCAGCAGTGGCGGGGGCCCTCGGAGCACTGAAGCTTTCTTT,CASSGGGPRSTEAFF
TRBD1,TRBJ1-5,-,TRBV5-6,TGTGCCAGCAGCTTGCGTGGACAGGGGTATCAGCCCCAGCATTTT,CASSLRGQGYQPQHF
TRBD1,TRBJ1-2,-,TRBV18,TGTGCCAGCTCACCGGACAGGGGAAGTCAGGGCTACACCTTC,CASSPDRGSQGYTF
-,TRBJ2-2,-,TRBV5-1,TGCGCCAGCAGCTTACAGGCAGGGAACACCGGGGAGCTGTTTTTT,CASSLQAGNTGELFF
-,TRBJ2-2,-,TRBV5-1,TGCGCCAGCACCCCGGGGATTTATTTTGCCGGGGAGCTGTTTTTT,CASTPGIYFAGELFF
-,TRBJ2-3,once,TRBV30,TGTGCCTGGAGTGTACAAGGACGGGGGAGCACAGATACGCAGTATTTT,CAWSVQGRGSTDTQYF
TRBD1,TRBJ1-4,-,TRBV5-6,TGTGCCAGCAGCCCCCGGACAGGGTGGGCAACTAATGAAAAACTGTTTTTT,CASSPRTGWATNEKLFF
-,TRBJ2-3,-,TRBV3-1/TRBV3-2,TGTGCCAGCAGCCAAGAGATTTATGGAGTATTCGCAGATACGCAGTATTTT,CASSQEIYGVFADTQYF
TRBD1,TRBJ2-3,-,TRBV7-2,TGTGCCAGCAGCTCCGGGACAGCCTTCACAGATACGCAGTATTTT,CASSSGTAFTDTQYF
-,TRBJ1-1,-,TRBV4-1,TGCGCCAGCAGCCAAGAGGGCCTCGAAGCTTTCTTT,CASSQEGLEAFF
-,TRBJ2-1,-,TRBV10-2,TGCGCCAGCAGTGAGTCAAAGGGGATAATTGAGCAGTTCTTC,CASSESKGIIEQFF
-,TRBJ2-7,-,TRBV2,TGTGCCAGCAGAGCAGGGTCGTACGAGCAGTACTTC,CASRAGSYEQYF
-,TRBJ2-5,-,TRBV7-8,TGTGCCAGCAGGTGGGGGGTGGGTGCAGAGACCCAGTACTTC,CASRWGVGAETQYF
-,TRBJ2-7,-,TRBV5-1,TGCGCCAGCAGCTTGGGCAGTGCCTACGAGCAGTACTTC,CASSLGSAYEQYF
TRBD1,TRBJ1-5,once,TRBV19,TGTGCCAGTAGTATGGTGACAGGGTGGGGCAATCAGCCCCAGCATTTT,CASSMVTGWGNQPQHF
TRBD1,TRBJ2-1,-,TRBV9,TGTGCCAGCAGCGACGCCGGGACAGCATACAATGAGCAGTTCTTC,CASSDAGTAYNEQFF
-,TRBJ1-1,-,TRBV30,TGTGCCTGGAGTCCTCGTTACACTGAAGCTTTCTTT,CAWSPRYTEAFF
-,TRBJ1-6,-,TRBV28,TGTGCCAGCAGTTCCGGACAGATTTCACCCCTCCACTTT,CASSSGQISPLHF
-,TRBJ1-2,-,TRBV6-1,TGTGCCAGCAGTGAAAATAGGGGATCCTATGGCTACACCTTC,CASSENRGSYGYTF